This T cell receptor (beta chain) came from a study of Tregs in tolerant kidney transplant recipients (dated by TCRdb to the late 2010s). As for the study more broadly: Other Treg samples came from a roughly three-day mixed lymphocyte reaction with belatacept, some followed by an approximately five-day donor restimulation, before sorting recipient CD4+CD25+CD127- cells. Antibodies distinguished recipient from donor cells when sorting primary belatacept mixed lymphocyte reaction cultures. Before combined kidney and bone marrow transplantation, this study identified donor-specific regulatory T cells using TCRbeta sequencing and then followed those same cells after transplant. TCRbeta repertoire sequencing was used in a few healthy controls to compare several ways of expanding Tregs specific for an allogeneic donor. Summary of the overall study and its limitations: Because only a small number of patients were included, the study had limitations, and the results will need to be validated in larger populations as well as under other immunosuppression protocols. The most biologically relevant and donor-specific TCRbeta repertoire appeared to be identified by expanding Tregs with activated donor B cells. Biological reproducibility was not directly addressed, though technical replication error appeared minimal.

For TCRbeta CDR3 sequencing, genomic DNA was extracted from sorted cells using the QIAGEN DNeasy Blood and Tissue Kit. Through immunoSEQ, high-throughput TCRbeta CDR3 sequencing was done commercially, including PCR amplification with internal controls and bias correction. From the authors' description of their analysis: Unique productive TCRbeta sequences were defined by CDR3 nucleotide sequence when primers matched and otherwise by CDR3 amino acid sequence together with Vbeta and Jbeta genes. Sequences were defined as donor-reactive when expanded at least 5-fold in CFSE-low cells versus unstimulated cells and present at a frequency of at least 0.01% in CFSE-low cells. Jensen-Shannon divergence, calculated on the top 100 TCRbeta sequences ranked by frequency, was used to quantify repertoire divergence. For samples with multiple sequencing runs, sorting error was corrected separately for each run before the runs were pooled. What TCRdb holds here is the immuneACCESS table cut down to in-frame rearrangements. Part of the clones is not present; checked against another copy, under half of the missing clones reflect an unresolved V gene, and the others are unexplained. V, J and clone size are those of that table, while D and trimming were read from the DNA. Counted in this sample were more than 30,000 clones; about 79% of them appeared once. 2% to 2.5% of the sample rests with the top ten.

Healthy control blood was obtained either as purchased buffy coats or from healthy volunteers. Healthy control blood was processed by Ficoll density gradient to PBMCs and cryopreserved; patient PBMCs were collected before and after transplant. On this clone itself: What antigen it recognizes has not been identified. No quality values exist for individual bases; no much larger clone is one base distant.

V and J lose 0 bases and 2 bases, and a span of 11 bases separates them. From the germline V gene, CDR1 is KGHSH and CDR2 is LQKENI. The CDR3, from cysteine to phenylalanine, totals 16 residues. The sequence is cut down to CDR3 DNA, 48 bases in frame from base 1. Specimen: Tregs from blood cultured with allogeneic cells. The rearranged segments are TRBV18 and TRBJ1-5; perhaps TRBD1 is the D gene, with 5 bases matching. The receptor was isolated from a human donor in good health. The encoded CDR3 is CASSPPGVGGNQPQHF. The DNA sequence follows: TGTGCCAGCTCACCACCGGGGGTGGGGGGCAATCAGCCCCAGCATTTT.